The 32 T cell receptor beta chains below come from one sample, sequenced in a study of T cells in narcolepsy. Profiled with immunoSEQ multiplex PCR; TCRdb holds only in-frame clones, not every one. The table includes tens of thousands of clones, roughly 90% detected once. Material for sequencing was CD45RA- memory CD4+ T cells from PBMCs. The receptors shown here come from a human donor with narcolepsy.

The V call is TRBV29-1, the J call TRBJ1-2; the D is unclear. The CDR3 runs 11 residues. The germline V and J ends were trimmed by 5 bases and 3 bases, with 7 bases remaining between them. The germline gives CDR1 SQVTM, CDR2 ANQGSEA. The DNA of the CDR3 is TGCAGCGTTTCTACCGACTATGGCTACACCTTC. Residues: CSVSTDYGYTF.

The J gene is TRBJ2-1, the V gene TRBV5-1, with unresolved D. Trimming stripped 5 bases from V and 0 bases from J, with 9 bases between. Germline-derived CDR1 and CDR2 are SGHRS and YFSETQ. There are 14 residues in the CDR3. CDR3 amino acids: CASRRDSSYNEQFF. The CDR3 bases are TGCGCCAGCAGGCGAGATAGCTCCTACAATGAGCAGTTCTTC.

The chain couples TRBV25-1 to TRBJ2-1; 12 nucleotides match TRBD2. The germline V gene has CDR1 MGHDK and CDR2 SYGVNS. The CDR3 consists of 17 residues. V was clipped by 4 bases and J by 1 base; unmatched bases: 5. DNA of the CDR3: TGTGCCAGCAGTGGGGGTGGACTAGCGGGATCCTACAATGAGCAGTTCTTC. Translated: CASSGGGLAGSYNEQFF.

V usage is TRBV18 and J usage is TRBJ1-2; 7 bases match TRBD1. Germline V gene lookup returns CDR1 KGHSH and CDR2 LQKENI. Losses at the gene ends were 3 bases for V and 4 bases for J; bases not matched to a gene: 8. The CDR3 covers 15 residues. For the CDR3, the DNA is TGTGCCAGCTCACCTAGACAGACAGGGATCTATGGCTACACCTTC. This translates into CASSPRQTGIYGYTF.

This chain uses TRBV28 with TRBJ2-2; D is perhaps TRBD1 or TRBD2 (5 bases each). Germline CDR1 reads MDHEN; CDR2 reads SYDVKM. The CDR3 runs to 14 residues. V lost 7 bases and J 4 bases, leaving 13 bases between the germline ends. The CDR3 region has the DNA TGTGCCAGCACTAGATTGGGGGTCACCGGGGAGCTGTTTTTT. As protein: CASTRLGVTGELFF.

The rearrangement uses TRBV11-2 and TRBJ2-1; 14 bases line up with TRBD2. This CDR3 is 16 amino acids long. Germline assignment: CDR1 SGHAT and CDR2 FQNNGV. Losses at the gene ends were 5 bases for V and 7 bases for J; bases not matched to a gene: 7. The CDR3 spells CASSPPTSGRGNEQFF. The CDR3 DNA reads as TGTGCCAGCAGCCCGCCGACTAGCGGGAGGGGAAATGAGCAGTTCTTC. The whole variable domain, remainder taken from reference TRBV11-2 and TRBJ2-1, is EAGVAQSPRYKIIEKRQSVAFWCNPISGHATLYWYQQILGQGPKLLIQFQNNGVVDDSQLPKDRFSAERLKGVDSTLKIQPAKLEDSAVYLCASSPPTSGRGNEQFFGPGTRLTVL.

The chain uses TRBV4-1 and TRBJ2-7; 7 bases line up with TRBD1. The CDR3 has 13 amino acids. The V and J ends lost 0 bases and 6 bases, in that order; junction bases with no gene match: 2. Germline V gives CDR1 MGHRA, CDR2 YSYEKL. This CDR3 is CASSQEGQLEQYF. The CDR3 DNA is TGCGCCAGCAGCCAAGAGGGACAGCTCGAGCAGTACTTC.

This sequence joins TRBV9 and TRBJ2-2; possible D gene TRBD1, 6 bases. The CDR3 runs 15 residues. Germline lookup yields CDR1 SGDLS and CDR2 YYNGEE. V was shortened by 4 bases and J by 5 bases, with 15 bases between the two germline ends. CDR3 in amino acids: CASSRDTRGTGELFF. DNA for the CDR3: TGTGCCAGCAGCCGGGACACCCGGGGAACCGGGGAGCTGTTTTTT.

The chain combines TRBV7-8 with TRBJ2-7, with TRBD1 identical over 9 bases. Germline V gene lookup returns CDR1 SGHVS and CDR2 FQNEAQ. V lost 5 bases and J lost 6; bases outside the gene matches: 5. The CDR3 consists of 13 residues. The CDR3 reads CASSTDRGGEQYF. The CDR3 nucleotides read TGTGCCAGCAGCACTGACAGGGGGGGCGAGCAGTACTTC.

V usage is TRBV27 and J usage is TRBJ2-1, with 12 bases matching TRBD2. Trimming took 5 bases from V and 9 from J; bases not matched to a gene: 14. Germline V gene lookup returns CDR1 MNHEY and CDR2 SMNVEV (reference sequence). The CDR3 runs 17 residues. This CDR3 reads CASSPPLLAGGGIEQFF. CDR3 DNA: TGTGCCAGCAGTCCCCCCCTACTAGCGGGAGGTGGTATTGAGCAGTTCTTC.

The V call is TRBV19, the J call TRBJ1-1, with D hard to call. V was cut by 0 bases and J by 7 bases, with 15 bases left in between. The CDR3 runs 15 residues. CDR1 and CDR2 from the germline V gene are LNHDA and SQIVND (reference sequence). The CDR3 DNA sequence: TGTGCCAGTAGTATAGATCGATTAAGGTCCGGTGAAGCTTTCTTT. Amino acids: CASSIDRLRSGEAFF.

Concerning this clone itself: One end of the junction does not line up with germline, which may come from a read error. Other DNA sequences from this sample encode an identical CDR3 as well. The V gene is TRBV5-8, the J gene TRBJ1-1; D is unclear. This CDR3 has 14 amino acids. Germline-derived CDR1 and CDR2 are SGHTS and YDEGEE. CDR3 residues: CASSPLIQNTEAFF. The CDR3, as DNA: TGTGCCAGCAGCCCACTTATTCAGAACACTGAGGCTTTCTTT. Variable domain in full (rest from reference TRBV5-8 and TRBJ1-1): EAGVTQSPTHLIKTRGQQATLRCSPISGHTSVYWYQQALGLGLQFLLWYDEGEERNRGNFPPRFSGRQFPNYSSELNVNALELEDSALYLCASSPLIQNTEAFFGQGTRLTVV.

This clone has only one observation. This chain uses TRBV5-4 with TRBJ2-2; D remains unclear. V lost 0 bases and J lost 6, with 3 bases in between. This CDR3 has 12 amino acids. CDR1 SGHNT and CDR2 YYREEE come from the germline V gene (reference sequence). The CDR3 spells CASSLDAGELFF. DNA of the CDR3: TGTGCCAGCAGCTTGGACGCCGGGGAGCTGTTTTTT.

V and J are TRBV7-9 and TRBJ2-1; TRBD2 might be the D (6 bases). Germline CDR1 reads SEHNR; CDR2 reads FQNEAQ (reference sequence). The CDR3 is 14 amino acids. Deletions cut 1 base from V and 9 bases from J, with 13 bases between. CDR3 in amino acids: CASSLGRELSEQFF. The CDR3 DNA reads TGTGCCAGCAGCTTAGGACGGGAGTTGAGTGAGCAGTTCTTC.

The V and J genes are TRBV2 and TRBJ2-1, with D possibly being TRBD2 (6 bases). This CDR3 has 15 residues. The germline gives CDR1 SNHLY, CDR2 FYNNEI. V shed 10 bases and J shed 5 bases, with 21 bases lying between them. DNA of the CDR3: TGTGCCACCAGGAAGTTGGTAGCGGCAGACAATGAGCAGTTCTTC. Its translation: CATRKLVAADNEQFF. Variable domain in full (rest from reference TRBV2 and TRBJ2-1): EPEVTQTPSHQVTQMGQEVILRCVPISNHLYFYWYRQILGQKVEFLVSFYNNEISEKSEIFDDQFSVERPDGSNFTLKIRSTKLEDSAMYFCATRKLVAADNEQFFGPGTRLTVL.

CDR3 amino acids: CASSLLGDYEQYF. The CDR3 nucleotides are TGCGCCAGCAGCTTATTGGGAGACTACGAGCAGTACTTC. V and J are TRBV5-1 and TRBJ2-7; the D gene is possibly TRBD2 (5 bases). V lost 2 bases, J lost 3 bases, and 9 bases lay in between. The CDR3 covers 13 residues. Germline CDR1 and CDR2: SGHRS and YFSETQ.

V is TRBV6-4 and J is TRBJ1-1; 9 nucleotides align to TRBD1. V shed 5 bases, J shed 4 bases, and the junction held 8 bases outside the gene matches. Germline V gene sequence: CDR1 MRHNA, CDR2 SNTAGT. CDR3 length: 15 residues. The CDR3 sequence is CASSRQGVGSTEAFF. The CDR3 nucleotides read TGTGCCAGCAGTCGACAGGGGGTAGGGAGCACTGAAGCTTTCTTT.

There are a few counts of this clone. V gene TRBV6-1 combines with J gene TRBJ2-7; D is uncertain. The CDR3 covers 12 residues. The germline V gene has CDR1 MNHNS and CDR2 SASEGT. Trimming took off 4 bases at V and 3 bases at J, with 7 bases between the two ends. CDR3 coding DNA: TGTGCCAGCAGTGCGACATACTACGAGCAGTACTTC. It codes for CASSATYYEQYF.

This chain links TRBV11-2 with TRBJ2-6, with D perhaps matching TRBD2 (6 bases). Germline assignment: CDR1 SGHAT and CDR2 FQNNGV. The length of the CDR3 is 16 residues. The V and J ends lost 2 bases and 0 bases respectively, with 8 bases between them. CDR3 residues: CASSLLRGSGANVLTF. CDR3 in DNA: TGTGCCAGCAGCTTATTGCGGGGCTCTGGGGCCAACGTCCTGACTTTC.

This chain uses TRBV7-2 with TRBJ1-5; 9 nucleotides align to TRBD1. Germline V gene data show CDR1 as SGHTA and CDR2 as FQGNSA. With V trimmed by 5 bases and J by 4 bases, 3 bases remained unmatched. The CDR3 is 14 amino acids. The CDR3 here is CASSKTGGNQPQHF. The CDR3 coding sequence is TGTGCCAGCAGCAAGACAGGGGGTAATCAGCCCCAGCATTTT.

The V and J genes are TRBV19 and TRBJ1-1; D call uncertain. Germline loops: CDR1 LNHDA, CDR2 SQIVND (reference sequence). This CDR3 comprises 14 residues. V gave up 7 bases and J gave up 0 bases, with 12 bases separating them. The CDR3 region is CASTSRSMNTEAFF. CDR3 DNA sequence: TGTGCCAGTACATCGCGGAGTATGAACACTGAAGCTTTCTTT.

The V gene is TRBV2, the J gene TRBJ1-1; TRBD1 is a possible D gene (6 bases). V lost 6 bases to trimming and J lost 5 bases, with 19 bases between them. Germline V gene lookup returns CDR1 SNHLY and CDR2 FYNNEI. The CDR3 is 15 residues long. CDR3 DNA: TGTGCCAGCAGCCCCCGCCTGCAGGGGCAAACTGAAGCTTTCTTT. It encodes CASSPRLQGQTEAFF. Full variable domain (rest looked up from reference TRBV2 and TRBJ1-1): EPEVTQTPSHQVTQMGQEVILRCVPISNHLYFYWYRQILGQKVEFLVSFYNNEISEKSEIFDDQFSVERPDGSNFTLKIRSTKLEDSAMYFCASSPRLQGQTEAFFGQGTRLTVV.

For the CDR3, the DNA is TGTGCCTGGGGGCGACAGGGTTTAAAATATGGCTACACCTTC. Its protein product is CAWGRQGLKYGYTF. V is TRBV30 and J is TRBJ1-2, with 7 bases that match TRBD1. This CDR3 has 14 residues. Per the germline V gene, CDR1 is GTSNPN and CDR2 is SVGIG (reference sequence). With 5 bases clipped from V and 5 bases from J, the junction kept 11 bases outside the gene matches.

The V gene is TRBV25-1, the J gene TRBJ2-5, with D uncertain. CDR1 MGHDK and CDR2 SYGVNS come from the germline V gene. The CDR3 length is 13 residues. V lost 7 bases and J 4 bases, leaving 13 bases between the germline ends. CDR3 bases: TGTGCCAGCACTAGAACGGTAGCAGAGACCCAGTACTTC. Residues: CASTRTVAETQYF.

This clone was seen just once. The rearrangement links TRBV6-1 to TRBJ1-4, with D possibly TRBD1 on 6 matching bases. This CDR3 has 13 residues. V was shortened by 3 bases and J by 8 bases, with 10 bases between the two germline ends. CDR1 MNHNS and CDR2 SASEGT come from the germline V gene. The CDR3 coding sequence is TGTGCCAGCAGTGATAGTAGGGGGGAAAAACTGTTTTTT. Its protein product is CASSDSRGEKLFF.

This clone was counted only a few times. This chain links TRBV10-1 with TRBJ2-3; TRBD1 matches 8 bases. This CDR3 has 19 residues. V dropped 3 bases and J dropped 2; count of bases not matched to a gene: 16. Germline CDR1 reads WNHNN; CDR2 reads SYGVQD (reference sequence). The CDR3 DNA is TGCGCCAGCAGTGAAGGACAGGGCGATCCCCATCTATCCACAGATACGCAGTATTTT. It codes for CASSEGQGDPHLSTDTQYF.

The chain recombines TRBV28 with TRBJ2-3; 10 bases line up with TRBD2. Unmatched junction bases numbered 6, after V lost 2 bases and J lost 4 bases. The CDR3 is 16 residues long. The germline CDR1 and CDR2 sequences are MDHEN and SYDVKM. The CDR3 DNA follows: TGTGCCAGCAGTTTACTAGCGGGGGTCATCCCAGATACGCAGTATTTT. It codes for CASSLLAGVIPDTQYF.

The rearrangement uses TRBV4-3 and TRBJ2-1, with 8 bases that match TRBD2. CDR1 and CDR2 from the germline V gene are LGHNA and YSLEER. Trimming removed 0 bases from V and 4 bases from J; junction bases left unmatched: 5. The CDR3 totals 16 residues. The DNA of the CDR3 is TGCGCCAGCAGCCAAGACGGGGGGGGTTCATACAATGAGCAGTTCTTC. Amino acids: CASSQDGGGSYNEQFF.

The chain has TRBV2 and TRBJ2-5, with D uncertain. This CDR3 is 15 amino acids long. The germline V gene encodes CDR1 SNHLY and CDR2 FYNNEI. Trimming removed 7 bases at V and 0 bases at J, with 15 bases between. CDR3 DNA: TGTGCCAGCATCGGTCCGGGCTTGTACCAAGAGACCCAGTACTTC. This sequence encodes CASIGPGLYQETQYF. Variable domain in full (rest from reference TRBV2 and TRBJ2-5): EPEVTQTPSHQVTQMGQEVILRCVPISNHLYFYWYRQILGQKVEFLVSFYNNEISEKSEIFDDQFSVERPDGSNFTLKIRSTKLEDSAMYFCASIGPGLYQETQYFGPGTRLLVL.

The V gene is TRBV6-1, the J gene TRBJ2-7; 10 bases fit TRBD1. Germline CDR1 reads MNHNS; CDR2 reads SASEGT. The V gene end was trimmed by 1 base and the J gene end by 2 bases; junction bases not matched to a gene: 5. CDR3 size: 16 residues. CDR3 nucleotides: TGTGCCAGCAGTGAAGTTGGGACAGGGGAGACCTACGAGCAGTACTTC. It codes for CASSEVGTGETYEQYF.

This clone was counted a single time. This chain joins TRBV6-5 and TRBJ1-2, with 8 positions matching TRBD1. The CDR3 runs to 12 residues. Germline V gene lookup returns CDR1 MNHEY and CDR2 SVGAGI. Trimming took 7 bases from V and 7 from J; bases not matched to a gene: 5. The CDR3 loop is CASTTTGGGYTF. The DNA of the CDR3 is TGTGCCAGCACCACAACAGGGGGTGGCTACACCTTC.

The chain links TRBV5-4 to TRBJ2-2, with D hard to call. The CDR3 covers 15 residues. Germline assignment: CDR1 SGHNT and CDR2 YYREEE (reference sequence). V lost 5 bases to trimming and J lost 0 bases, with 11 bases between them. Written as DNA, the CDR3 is TGTGCCAGCAGATCCGAGCTAGCGAACACCGGGGAGCTGTTTTTT. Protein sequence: CASRSELANTGELFF.